A selection of T cell receptor beta chains follows, all from one sample in a study of blood T cell repertoires in COVID-19. Libraries were prepared by immunoSEQ multiplex PCR; TCRdb keeps only in-frame clonotypes and omits some of them. This sample has around 250,000 clones; around 87% occur once, and the top ten carry about 7.6%. The sample consisted of peripheral blood. These receptors were collected from a woman in her 70s with active or convalescent COVID-19. Each CDR3 is given with its conserved first and last residue. Each record gives: D gene, clone size, J gene, V gene, CDR3 protein, CDR3 DNA. The D gene is left open where the match is weak. Size is omitted from some rows. Given values are once, few, many or a class for expanded clones.

>.|.|TRBJ1-1|TRBV6-4
CASRLGENTEAFF
TGTGCCAGCAGGTTAGGGGAGAACACTGAAGCTTTCTTT
>.|.|TRBJ2-7|TRBV12-3/TRBV12-4
CASSSGGTYEQYF
TGTGCCAGCAGTTCTGGGGGCACGTACGAGCAGTACTTC
>.|.|TRBJ2-2|TRBV24-1
CATSGQGNFGELFF
TGTGCCACCAGTGGGCAGGGGAATTTCGGGGAGCTGTTTTTT
>.|once|TRBJ1-5|TRBV20-1
CSASFRSNQPQHF
TGCAGTGCTAGTTTCCGTAGCAATCAGCCCCAGCATTTT
>TRBD1|.|TRBJ2-3|TRBV24-1
CATAGTDTDTQYF
TGTGCCACCGCCGGGACAGACACAGATACGCAGTATTTT
>.|.|TRBJ1-2|TRBV12-3/TRBV12-4
CASRETGNYGYTF
TGTGCCAGCAGGGAGACAGGAAACTATGGCTACACCTTC
>.|.|TRBJ1-3|TRBV5-1
CASSLGQSGNTIYF
TGCGCCAGCAGCTTGGGACAGTCCGGAAACACCATATATTTT
>TRBD1|.|TRBJ2-5|TRBV2
CASSDGDRKKETQYF
TGTGCCAGCAGTGATGGGGACAGAAAGAAAGAGACCCAGTACTTC
>.|.|TRBJ2-2|TRBV29-1
CSVYDINTGELFF
TGCAGCGTCTACGATATAAACACCGGGGAGCTGTTTTTT
>TRBD1|.|TRBJ1-4|TRBV7-8
CASRSTGQSYEKLFF
TGTGCCAGCAGATCCACGGGACAGTCCTATGAAAAACTGTTTTTT
>.|few|TRBJ1-1|TRBV5-1
CASSLAQGSTEAFF
TGCGCCAGCAGCTTGGCCCAGGGGAGCACTGAAGCTTTCTTT
>TRBD2|.|TRBJ2-3|TRBV7-6
CASSPSGSSTDTQYF
TGTGCCAGCAGCCCTAGCGGTTCTAGCACAGATACGCAGTATTTT
>.|few|TRBJ1-1|TRBV9
CASSPGGRRNTEAFF
TGTGCCAGCAGCCCGGGGGGCAGAAGGAACACTGAAGCTTTCTTT
>.|.|TRBJ1-2|TRBV2
CASTDSYGYTF
TGTGCCAGCACTGATAGCTATGGCTACACCTTC
>TRBD1|.|TRBJ1-3|TRBV10-1
CASSGQGRNTIYF
TGCGCCAGCAGTGGACAGGGGCGAAACACCATATATTTT